Included here is one TCR beta chain sequence, with context. Its antigen is still unknown. Per germline, CDR1 GTSNPN and CDR2 SVGIG (reference sequence). Deletions cut 1 base from V and 8 bases from J, with 11 bases between. There are 12 residues in the CDR3. This specimen comes from a study of CD8+ T cells in alopecia areata. About the research overall: The drug, oral tofacitinib, was given to treated patients at 5 to 10 mg twice daily.

It was cDNA, reverse transcribed from extracted RNA, that served as the sequencing template. Clones were sequenced by immunoSEQ multiplex PCR, and TCRdb holds only the in-frame ones, with some missing. The repertoire holds fewer than 250,000 clones, with about 64% as singletons. Stated treatment: oral pan-JAK inhibitor, 5-10 mg twice daily. From alopecia areata patients, lesional scalp punch biopsies and peripheral blood were collected. Notes on the study in general: Scalp clonality and expanded CD8+ clones among the top 100 were significantly decreased by tofacitinib. In scalp and blood, many expanded lesional clones persisted during tofacitinib.

The sequencing here drew on CD4+ T cells sorted from blood, taken at week 4, from a patient treated with tofacitinib. J is TRBJ2-5 and V is TRBV30; no firm D call. This sequence originates from a human donor with alopecia areata. CDR3 in amino acids: CAWSAGQRTQYF. CDR3 nucleotide sequence: TGTGCCTGGAGTGCGGGCCAGAGAACCCAGTACTTC.